A selection of T cell receptor beta chains follows, all from one sample in a study of circulating CD8 cells and anti-PD-1 response in melanoma. MiXCR was run by TCRdb on the reads, yielding one entry per CDR3 protein. The table includes hundreds of distinct CDR3 sequences, 6.5% to 9% detected once. The sequenced sample was CD8+ T cells from PBMCs, obtained at baseline or after one month of anti-PD-1 therapy (not recorded which). These TCRs come from a human donor with melanoma. The CDR3 runs from the conserved cysteine through the conserved F or W. Fields, in order: D gene, clone size, V gene, J gene, CDR3 DNA, CDR3 protein. D genes are given only for firm matches. Part of the rows lack a size; the others show once, few, many or a class for expanded clones.

d_gene: NA
abundance: medium-sized
v_gene: TRBV4-1
j_gene: TRBJ1-4
CDR3nt: TGCGCCAGCACCCTTGGGGGGGAAGAAAAACTGTTTTTT
CDR3aa: CASTLGGEEKLFF

d_gene: NA
abundance: large
v_gene: TRBV28
j_gene: TRBJ2-2
CDR3nt: TGTGCCAGCAGTGAAGGACAGACCGACACCGGGGAGCTGTTTTTT
CDR3aa: CASSEGQTDTGELFF

d_gene: NA
abundance: medium-sized
v_gene: TRBV29-1
j_gene: TRBJ2-5
CDR3nt: TGCAGCGTTGAAGGCGGAGGGGAGACCCAGTACTTC
CDR3aa: CSVEGGGETQYF

d_gene: TRBD1
abundance: large
v_gene: TRBV25-1
j_gene: TRBJ2-3
CDR3nt: TGTGCCAGCAGCCAGGGGGTTGGCACAGATACGCAGTATTTT
CDR3aa: CASSQGVGTDTQYF

d_gene: NA
abundance: medium-sized
v_gene: TRBV20-1
j_gene: TRBJ1-1
CDR3nt: TGCAGTGCGAGACTCAGGGATACTGAAGCTTTCTTT
CDR3aa: CSARLRDTEAFF

d_gene: TRBD1
abundance: NA
v_gene: TRBV2
j_gene: TRBJ2-3
CDR3nt: TGTGCCAGCAGTGAAGTAACAGGGGCCCCAGATACGCAGTATTTT
CDR3aa: CASSEVTGAPDTQYF

d_gene: TRBD2
abundance: large
v_gene: TRBV19
j_gene: TRBJ2-1
CDR3nt: TGTGCCAGTAGCTCTAGCGGTCACTCCTACAATGAGCAGTTCTTC
CDR3aa: CASSSSGHSYNEQFF

d_gene: NA
abundance: medium-sized
v_gene: TRBV3-1
j_gene: TRBJ1-1
CDR3nt: TGTGCCAGCAGCCCCTCTGACCTGGGGAACACTGAAGCTTTCTTT
CDR3aa: CASSPSDLGNTEAFF

d_gene: NA
abundance: medium-sized
v_gene: TRBV5-1
j_gene: TRBJ1-2
CDR3nt: TGCGCCAGCAGCTTCCACAGCCGGGTTGTGGACTATGGCTACACCTTC
CDR3aa: CASSFHSRVVDYGYTF

d_gene: NA
abundance: large
v_gene: TRBV19
j_gene: TRBJ2-4
CDR3nt: TGTGCCAGTAGGGACAGCCTGGGAAACATTCAGTACTTC
CDR3aa: CASRDSLGNIQYF

d_gene: NA
abundance: large
v_gene: TRBV19
j_gene: TRBJ1-1
CDR3nt: TGTGCCAGTACCCAAGGACGGGAGGACACTGAAGCTTTCTTT
CDR3aa: CASTQGREDTEAFF

d_gene: TRBD2
abundance: once
v_gene: TRBV5-6
j_gene: TRBJ2-7
CDR3nt: TGTGCCAGCAGACCCCTAGCGGGGGGCTACGGGCAGTACTTC
CDR3aa: CASRPLAGGYGQYF